The 25 T cell receptor beta chains below all came from one sample that was sequenced in a study of blood T cell repertoires in COVID-19. Method: immunoSEQ multiplex PCR; TCRdb's copy keeps in-frame clones and lacks some. The table has 120,000 to 150,000 clones, nearly 85% seen once. Sequencing was carried out using PBMCs or T cells enriched from blood (not recorded which). These receptor sequences come from a man aged 45-65 years in a cohort exposed to, infected with or recovered from COVID-19 (not recorded which).

This clone was observed a few times. This chain joins TRBV7-8 and TRBJ1-3, with no clear D. Between the trimmed V and J ends, which lost 1 base and 0 bases, there was a span of 13 bases. The CDR3 length is 17 residues. In germline, CDR1 is SGHVS, CDR2 FQNEAQ. The CDR3 here is CASSLGAGQDSGNTIYF. The CDR3 nucleotides are TGTGCCAGCAGCTTAGGAGCGGGCCAGGACTCTGGAAACACCATATATTTT.

This rearrangement joins TRBV7-9 to TRBJ1-4; weak D call: TRBD1 (5 bases). CDR1 and CDR2 (germline): SEHNR, FQNEAQ (reference sequence). The CDR3 has 16 amino acids. Trimming took off 6 bases at V and 4 bases at J, with 18 bases between the two ends. The CDR3 sequence: CASSPPTDSLNEKLFF. CDR3 DNA sequence: TGTGCCAGCAGTCCCCCTACTGACAGCCTTAATGAAAAACTGTTTTTT.

This clone appeared a single time. The chain couples TRBV5-1 to TRBJ2-6; no definite D call. The germline gives CDR1 SGHRS, CDR2 YFSETQ. Trimming cost V 3 bases and J 0 bases, with 10 bases left between them. The CDR3 is made up of 16 amino acids. The CDR3 bases are TGCGCCAGCAGCTCCGCCGGGTACTCTGGGGCCAACGTCCTGACTTTC. Amino acid sequence: CASSSAGYSGANVLTF.

V and J are TRBV6-5 and TRBJ2-1; 9 bases map to TRBD2. After removal of 0 bases from V and 9 bases from J, the junction contained 3 bases not matched to a gene. Per germline, CDR1 MNHEY and CDR2 SVGAGI. This CDR3 region has 14 residues. Written as DNA, the CDR3 is TGTGCCAGCAGTTACTCGGCGGGAGGGGCTGAGCAGTTCTTC. Translating gives CASSYSAGGAEQFF.

This rearrangement joins TRBV30 to TRBJ2-7, with D perhaps matching TRBD2 (8 bases). Germline lookup yields CDR1 GTSNPN and CDR2 SVGIG (reference sequence). V was trimmed by 0 bases and J by 5 bases, leaving 26 bases between them. This CDR3 has 18 amino acids. The CDR3 sequence is CAWSVQGGDETSVHEQYF. As DNA, the CDR3 is TGTGCCTGGAGTGTACAAGGGGGCGACGAGACTAGCGTCCACGAGCAGTACTTC.

This clone came up once. Different DNA sequences within this sample yield the same CDR3. The CDR3 nucleotides read TGTGCCAGCAGCGTAGGAACTAGCGGGGGGGAGCAGTTCTTC. The encoded protein is CASSVGTSGGEQFF. This sequence joins TRBV9 and TRBJ2-1, with TRBD2 matching 12 bases. Germline values: CDR1 SGDLS, CDR2 YYNGEE. Losses at the gene ends were 0 bases for V and 10 bases for J; bases not matched to a gene: 2. CDR3 length equals 14 residues.

The V and J genes are TRBV28 and TRBJ1-1, with D uncertain. V lost 5 bases and J lost 5, with 12 bases in between. The CDR3 length is 13 residues. The germline gives CDR1 MDHEN, CDR2 SYDVKM. CDR3 amino acids: CASSRPGLTEAFF. CDR3 bases: TGTGCCAGCAGTCGACCCGGGTTAACTGAAGCTTTCTTT.

Details on this clone: The junction departs from germline at one end; a sequencing error may be responsible. This chain links TRBV6-1 with TRBJ1-2; 7 bases align to TRBD1. In germline, CDR1 is MNHNS, CDR2 SASEGT. This CDR3 region has 12 residues. The CDR3 sequence: CASSEVRQGPPF. The DNA for the CDR3 is TGTGCCAGCAGTGAAGTCCGACAGGGTCCTCCCTTC.

This chain connects TRBV7-9 to TRBJ2-7; D ambiguous. The CDR3 is 12 amino acids. The V gene lost 3 bases and the J gene lost 0 bases, with 3 bases spanning the gap. The germline CDR1 and CDR2 sequences are SEHNR and FQNEAQ (reference sequence). The CDR3, as DNA: TGTGCCAGCAGCTTTAGCTCCTACGAGCAGTACTTC. Translation: CASSFSSYEQYF.

The V and J genes are TRBV11-2 and TRBJ1-1; possible D gene TRBD1, 5 bases. With 3 bases removed from V and 0 bases from J, the gap between germline ends came to 11 bases. The CDR3 is 15 amino acids. From germline, CDR1 is SGHAT and CDR2 FQNNGV. CDR3 sequence (DNA): TGTGCCAGCAGCTTGAGCAGGGCCTTGAACACTGAAGCTTTCTTT. The encoded protein is CASSLSRALNTEAFF.

The V gene is TRBV11-2, the J gene TRBJ2-1; D possibly corresponds to TRBD1 (5 bases). The length of the CDR3 is 15 residues. Looked up from germline, CDR1 is SGHAT and CDR2 is FQNNGV. V dropped 1 base and J dropped 7 bases, with 14 bases sitting between them. The CDR3 loop is CASSLVGSKGNEQFF. The DNA of the CDR3 is TGTGCCAGCAGCTTAGTAGGGTCGAAGGGGAATGAGCAGTTCTTC.

This clone was seen only once. The chain carries TRBV6-1 and TRBJ1-4; D ambiguous. The CDR3 spans 16 residues. Looked up from germline, CDR1 is MNHNS and CDR2 is SASEGT. Trimming removed 3 bases from V and 0 bases from J, with 11 bases in between. CDR3 DNA sequence: TGTGCCAGCAGTGATCGAGGTGGTGCAACTAATGAAAAACTGTTTTTT. Translating gives CASSDRGGATNEKLFF.

The rearrangement joins TRBV11-2 to TRBJ2-1; 13 bases map to TRBD2. This CDR3 comprises 17 residues. V gave up 4 bases and J gave up 1 base; unmatched junction bases: 4. Germline V gene sequence: CDR1 SGHAT, CDR2 FQNNGV. CDR3 loop: CASSSRTSGGSYNEQFF. CDR3 DNA sequence: TGTGCCAGCAGCTCCCGGACTAGCGGGGGATCCTACAATGAGCAGTTCTTC.

The chain joins TRBV24-1 to TRBJ2-5; the match to TRBD1 covers 8 bases. J was trimmed by 1 base and V by 5 bases; bases with no gene match: 8. Per germline, CDR1 KGHDR and CDR2 SFDVKD. The CDR3 sequence is 16 residues long. The CDR3 DNA reads as TGTGCCACCAGTGCCCCTGGGCAGGGGGCCCAAGAGACCCAGTACTTC. As protein: CATSAPGQGAQETQYF.

This chain uses TRBV5-1 with TRBJ2-3; the D is unclear. V lost 1 base and J lost 1, with 4 bases in between. This CDR3 is 13 amino acids long. In germline, CDR1 is SGHRS, CDR2 YFSETQ. CDR3 DNA sequence: TGCGCCAGCAGCTTGTTCGGCACAGATACGCAGTATTTT. Protein sequence: CASSLFGTDTQYF.

This clone was seen a handful of times. This sample includes further DNA sequences coding for the same CDR3. The J gene is TRBJ2-1, the V gene TRBV2; 8 nucleotides match TRBD2. V lost 5 bases, J lost 0 bases, and 3 bases stayed unmatched. The CDR3 is made up of 15 amino acids. Germline CDR1 reads SNHLY; CDR2 reads FYNNEI. In DNA, the CDR3 is TGTGCCAGCAGTCTGGCGGGGGGCTCCTACAATGAGCAGTTCTTC. This translates into CASSLAGGSYNEQFF.

Only a few counts were recorded for this clone. The rearrangement links TRBV30 to TRBJ1-2; 9 bases line up with TRBD1. With V trimmed by 3 bases and J by 4 bases, 3 bases remained unmatched. CDR3 length: 13 residues. CDR1 is GTSNPN, CDR2 SVGIG, per germline (reference sequence). This CDR3 reads CAWSGQGLYGYTF. The CDR3, as DNA: TGTGCCTGGAGCGGACAGGGGCTCTATGGCTACACCTTC.

In its sample, this clone was seen once. The chain joins TRBV2 to TRBJ1-1; 8 bases align to TRBD1. Germline CDR1 and CDR2: SNHLY and FYNNEI. The CDR3 consists of 14 residues. V was pared by 5 bases and J by 4 bases, with 6 bases of the junction left unmatched. The CDR3 spells CASSQGQGSTEAFF. DNA for the CDR3: TGTGCCAGCAGTCAAGGACAGGGATCCACTGAAGCTTTCTTT.

V and J are TRBV19 and TRBJ2-7; 7 bases align to TRBD1. Germline V gives CDR1 LNHDA, CDR2 SQIVND (reference sequence). The V segment lost 3 bases and the J segment 0 bases; nucleotides outside the gene matches: 5. The CDR3 runs to 15 residues. CDR3 DNA: TGTGCCAGTAGTATGTCCGGGACAGCCTCCTACGAGCAGTACTTC. This sequence encodes CASSMSGTASYEQYF. Combining the CDR3 with reference TRBV19 and TRBJ2-7 gives the whole variable domain DGGITQSPKYLFRKEGQNVTLSCEQNLNHDAMYWYRQDPGQGLRLIYYSQIVNDFQKGDIAEGYSVSREKKESFPLTVTSAQKNPTAFYLCASSMSGTASYEQYFGPGTRLTVT.

The chain couples TRBV7-8 to TRBJ2-1, with 15 bases fitting TRBD2. V dropped 2 bases and J dropped 9; count of bases not matched to a gene: 17. Germline V CDR1 and CDR2: SGHVS, FQNEAQ. The CDR3 contains 20 residues. CDR3 coding DNA: TGTGCCAGCAGCTTACACCCGGGACAGGGGACTAGCGGGAGGCAGGGTGAGCAGTTCTTC. Amino acids: CASSLHPGQGTSGRQGEQFF.

This clone was seen only once. The chain uses TRBV5-4 and TRBJ1-2; D is ambiguous. Germline CDR1 and CDR2: SGHNT and YYREEE (reference sequence). CDR3 size: 14 residues. V lost 0 bases, J lost 5 bases, and 11 bases lay in between. The CDR3 sequence is CASSLETGIYGYTF. DNA of the CDR3: TGTGCCAGCAGCTTGGAGACGGGGATTTATGGCTACACCTTC.

The chain is built from TRBV3-1 (or the pseudogene TRBV3-2) and TRBJ2-5; a weak D match, TRBD2 (7 bases). Germline CDR1 is LGHDT and CDR2 is YNNKEL (reference sequence). The CDR3 is 13 residues long. V was trimmed by 3 bases and J by 5 bases, leaving 10 bases between them. The CDR3 DNA reads TGTGCCAGCAGCCACGGGGGGCACGAGACCCAGTACTTC. Translation gives CASSHGGHETQYF.

The chain recombines TRBV18 with TRBJ1-5; 8 bases fit TRBD1. CDR3 length: 14 amino acids. Trimming cost V 3 bases and J 7 bases; bases outside gene matches: 5. Germline V CDR1 and CDR2: KGHSH, LQKENI. The CDR3: CASSPSGGTQPQHF. In DNA form, the CDR3 reads TGTGCCAGCTCACCCTCAGGGGGCACCCAGCCCCAGCATTTT.

This chain uses TRBV9 with TRBJ1-4, with a weak D call TRBD1 (6 bases). This CDR3 is 14 amino acids long. Germline loops: CDR1 SGDLS, CDR2 YYNGEE. The ends were cut back, 3 bases at V and 6 bases at J, with 12 bases in the middle. CDR3 DNA: TGTGCCAGCAGCGCTGGGGGCGTTGATGAAAAACTGTTTTTT. It is translated as CASSAGGVDEKLFF.

The chain carries TRBV5-1 and TRBJ1-6; 8 positions match TRBD1. The CDR3 has 14 amino acids. J gave up 9 bases and V 4 bases, and 6 bases lay outside the gene matches. Germline assignment: CDR1 SGHRS and CDR2 YFSETQ. CDR3: CASSTGQAFSPLHF. CDR3 coding DNA: TGCGCCAGCAGCACGGGACAGGCCTTTTCACCCCTCCACTTT. Based on the CDR3 plus reference TRBV5-1 and TRBJ1-6, the full variable domain is KAGVTQTPRYLIKTRGQQVTLSCSPISGHRSVSWYQQTPGQGLQFLFEYFSETQRNKGNFPGRFSGRQFSNSRSEMNVSTLELGDSALYLCASSTGQAFSPLHFGNGTRLTVT.